Listed below are T cell receptor beta chains from one sample, sequenced in a study of blood T cell repertoires in COVID-19. The data were produced by immunoSEQ multiplex PCR, yet TCRdb's version contains in-frame clones alone and is incomplete. The data contain approximately 300,000 clones, 85% of them seen just once; the ten biggest clones take up 4% to 5%. What was sequenced was peripheral blood. These TCRs come from a woman aged 45-59 years with active or convalescent COVID-19. The CDR3 runs from the conserved cysteine through the conserved F or W. D genes are given only for firm matches. The size entry is marked missing in some rows and otherwise reads once, few, many or a size class.

CASRTGWNEQFF	TGTGCCAGCAGGACAGGGTGGAATGAGCAGTTCTTC	12	TRBV2	TRBD1	TRBJ2-1	.
CASSWTGADTQYF	TGCGCCAGCAGCTGGACAGGGGCAGATACGCAGTATTTT	13	TRBV5-1	TRBD1	TRBJ2-3	.
CASSISGARGGNEQFF	TGTGCCAGCAGCATTAGCGGAGCCAGAGGTGGCAATGAGCAGTTCTTC	16	TRBV9	.	TRBJ2-1	.
CASNPLRGQVSGANVLTF	TGTGCCAGCAACCCCCTACGGGGACAGGTGTCTGGGGCCAACGTCCTGACTTTC	18	TRBV7-9	TRBD1	TRBJ2-6	few
CASKGLEYEQFF	TGTGCCAGCAAGGGACTAGAATATGAGCAGTTCTTC	12	TRBV7-9	TRBD2	TRBJ2-1	.
CASSQGGGNTIYF	TGTGCCAGCAGCCAAGGAGGAGGAAACACCATATATTTT	13	TRBV3-1/TRBV3-2	.	TRBJ1-3	.
CASRRQGPGTGELFF	TGTGCCAGCAGAAGACAGGGGCCCGGCACCGGGGAGCTGTTTTTT	15	TRBV6-5	TRBD1	TRBJ2-2	.
CASNYRVLSNYGYTF	TGTGCCAGTAACTACAGGGTTCTCTCTAACTATGGCTACACCTTC	15	TRBV19	.	TRBJ1-2	.
CASSDGGASTEAFF	TGTGCCAGCAGTGATGGGGGGGCAAGCACTGAAGCTTTCTTT	14	TRBV2	.	TRBJ1-1	once
CASSLSGTINEQYF	TGTGCCAGCAGTTTATCCGGGACTATCAACGAGCAGTACTTC	14	TRBV27	TRBD2	TRBJ2-7	.
CASLQGIRAFF	TGTGCCAGCTTACAGGGGATTCGAGCTTTCTTT	11	TRBV25-1	TRBD1	TRBJ1-1	.
CASSERPAGWYGYTF	TGTGCCAGCAGTGAACGGCCGGCAGGGTGGTACGGCTACACCTTC	15	TRBV2	.	TRBJ1-2	few
CASSLAGVVGELFF	TGTGCCAGCAGCTTAGCGGGAGTGGTCGGGGAGCTGTTTTTT	14	TRBV7-8	.	TRBJ2-2	few
CASSPGQPRYEQFF	TGTGCCAGCAGCCCCGGACAGCCCAGGTATGAGCAGTTCTTC	14	TRBV6-5	.	TRBJ2-1	.
CASWAGGSNTEAFF	TGTGCCAGCTGGGCAGGGGGCTCGAACACTGAAGCTTTCTTT	14	TRBV7-9	TRBD1	TRBJ1-1	once
CASSQTGGKSYEQYF	TGCGCCAGCAGCCAGACAGGGGGAAAGTCCTACGAGCAGTACTTC	15	TRBV4-1	TRBD1	TRBJ2-7	few
CASSPSQADSYGYTF	TGTGCCAGCAGCCCATCTCAGGCCGATTCCTATGGCTACACCTTC	15	TRBV4-2	.	TRBJ1-2	once
CASTILGGEQYF	TGTGCCAGCACCATCCTGGGGGGCGAGCAGTACTTC	12	TRBV28	.	TRBJ2-7	.
CASSLASGTLPETQYF	TGCGCCAGCAGCTTGGCAAGCGGTACACTCCCGGAGACCCAGTACTTC	16	TRBV5-1	.	TRBJ2-5	few
CANRRLGSSTDTQYF	TGTGCCAACCGTAGACTGGGTTCTAGCACAGATACGCAGTATTTT	15	TRBV2	.	TRBJ2-3	.
CASSIKTGGQPQHF	TGTGCCAGTAGTATCAAGACAGGCGGACAGCCCCAGCATTTT	14	TRBV19	.	TRBJ1-5	.
CASSPGLGVDTQYF	TGTGCCAGCTCTCCGGGACTAGGAGTAGATACGCAGTATTTT	14	TRBV6-4	TRBD2	TRBJ2-3	once
CASSDSTSGGTDTQYF	TGTGCCAGCAGTGACTCTACTAGCGGGGGCACAGATACGCAGTATTTT	16	TRBV6-4	TRBD2	TRBJ2-3	once
CSAGDRTSGSYEQYF	TGCAGCGCCGGGGATCGGACTAGCGGCTCCTACGAGCAGTACTTC	15	TRBV29-1	TRBD2	TRBJ2-7	once
CASSPDSLNTIYF	TGTGCCAGCTCACCCGACAGCCTAAACACCATATATTTT	13	TRBV18	.	TRBJ1-3	few
CASSLSAAGTGELFF	TGTGCCAGCAGCTTAAGCGCAGCGGGGACCGGGGAGCTGTTTTTT	15	TRBV7-2	TRBD2	TRBJ2-2	once
CAWSIRGTGNEQYF	TGTGCCTGGAGCATAAGGGGGACAGGGAACGAGCAGTACTTC	14	TRBV30	TRBD1	TRBJ2-7	.
CASSLASKAANYGYTF	TGTGCCAGCAGCTTGGCGAGTAAGGCGGCTAACTATGGCTACACCTTC	16	TRBV5-4	.	TRBJ1-2	.
CASSSGTGEVYGYTF	TGTGCCAGCAGTTCTGGGACAGGGGAAGTCTATGGCTACACCTTC	15	TRBV27	TRBD1	TRBJ1-2	few
CASSFGQGLYNSPLHF	TGTGCCAGCAGCTTCGGACAGGGCCTTTATAATTCACCCCTCCACTTT	16	TRBV11-2	TRBD1	TRBJ1-6	.
CASTQALGTEAFF	TGTGCCAGCACCCAGGCCCTAGGCACTGAAGCTTTCTTT	13	TRBV3-1/TRBV3-2	.	TRBJ1-1	.
CASSLQTNRGVEKLFF	TGCGCCAGCAGCTTGCAAACTAACAGGGGGGTTGAAAAACTGTTTTTT	16	TRBV5-1	TRBD1	TRBJ1-4	once
CASSVGLAGYNEQFF	TGTGCCAGCAGCGTTGGACTAGCGGGCTACAATGAGCAGTTCTTC	15	TRBV9	TRBD2	TRBJ2-1	.
CASTRTGVKNTEAFF	TGTGCCAGCACTCGGACAGGGGTTAAGAACACTGAAGCTTTCTTT	15	TRBV2	TRBD1	TRBJ1-1	.
CASILNWGAEAFF	TGTGCCAGCATCCTAAACTGGGGGGCTGAAGCTTTCTTT	13	TRBV7-9	.	TRBJ1-1	.
CASSLRVFYEQYF	TGTGCCAGCAGTTTACGGGTCTTCTACGAGCAGTACTTC	13	TRBV28	.	TRBJ2-7	.
CASSPVTPNRGAKNIQYF	TGTGCCAGCAGCCCAGTTACCCCGAACAGGGGAGCCAAAAACATTCAGTACTTC	18	TRBV11-2	TRBD1	TRBJ2-4	once
CASNNRTATNEKLFF	TGTGCCAGCAACAATCGGACAGCAACTAATGAAAAACTGTTTTTT	15	TRBV3-1/TRBV3-2	.	TRBJ1-4	.
CASSEQGYEQYF	TGTGCCAGCAGTGAACAGGGTTACGAGCAGTACTTC	12	TRBV2	.	TRBJ2-7	many
CASSSRSSGVKETQYF	TGTGCCAGCAGCTCGCGTAGTAGCGGGGTTAAAGAGACCCAGTACTTC	16	TRBV7-8	TRBD2	TRBJ2-5	.
CASTRTLPNEQFF	TGTGCCAGCACCCGGACTTTGCCCAATGAGCAGTTCTTC	13	TRBV7-9	.	TRBJ2-1	.
CATRSGEGPYEQYF	TGTGCCACCCGCTCCGGCGAGGGTCCCTACGAGCAGTACTTC	14	TRBV10-3	.	TRBJ2-7	.
CASSRAGEGELFF	TGTGCCAGTAGTAGAGCGGGAGAAGGGGAGCTGTTTTTT	13	TRBV19	TRBD2	TRBJ2-2	.
CASSLLQETQYF	TGCGCCAGCAGCTTACTTCAAGAGACCCAGTACTTC	12	TRBV5-1	.	TRBJ2-5	.
CASSQEGGNDEQFF	TGCGCCAGCAGCCAAGAAGGAGGTAACGATGAGCAGTTCTTC	14	TRBV4-1	.	TRBJ2-1	.
CASRTDRVTDTQYF	TGTGCCAGCAGAACGGACAGGGTCACAGATACGCAGTATTTT	14	TRBV2	TRBD1	TRBJ2-3	.
CASSQGQNYEQYF	TGTGCCAGCAGCCAAGGACAGAACTACGAGCAGTACTTC	13	TRBV7-9	.	TRBJ2-7	.